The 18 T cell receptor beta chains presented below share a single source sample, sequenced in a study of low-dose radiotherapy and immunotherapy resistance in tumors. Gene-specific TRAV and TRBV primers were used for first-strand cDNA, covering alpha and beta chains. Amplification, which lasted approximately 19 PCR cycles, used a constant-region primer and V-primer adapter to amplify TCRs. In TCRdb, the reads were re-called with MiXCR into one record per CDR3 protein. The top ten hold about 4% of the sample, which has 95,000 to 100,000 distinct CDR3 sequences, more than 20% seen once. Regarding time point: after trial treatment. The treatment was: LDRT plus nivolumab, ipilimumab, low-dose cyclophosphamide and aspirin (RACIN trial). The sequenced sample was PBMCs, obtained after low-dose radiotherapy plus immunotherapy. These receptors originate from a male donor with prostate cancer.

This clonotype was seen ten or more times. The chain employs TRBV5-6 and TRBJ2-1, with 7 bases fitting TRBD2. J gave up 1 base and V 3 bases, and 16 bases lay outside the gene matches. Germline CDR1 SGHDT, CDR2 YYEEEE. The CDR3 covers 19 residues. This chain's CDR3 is CASSSLGLSGGGSYNEQFF. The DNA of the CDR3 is TGTGCCAGCAGCTCTCTCGGATTATCGGGGGGAGGGTCCTACAATGAGCAGTTCTTC.

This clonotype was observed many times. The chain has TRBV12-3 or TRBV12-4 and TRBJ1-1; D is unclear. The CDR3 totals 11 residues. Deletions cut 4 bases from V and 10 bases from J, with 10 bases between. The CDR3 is CASSSLRGAFF. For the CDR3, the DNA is TGTGCCAGCAGTTCATTACGGGGAGCTTTCTTT.

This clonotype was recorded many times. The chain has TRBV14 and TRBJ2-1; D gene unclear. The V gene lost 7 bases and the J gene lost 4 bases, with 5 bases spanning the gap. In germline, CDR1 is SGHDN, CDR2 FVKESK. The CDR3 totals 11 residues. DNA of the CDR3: TGTGCCAGCATGGGGTACAATGAGCAGTTCTTC. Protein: CASMGYNEQFF.

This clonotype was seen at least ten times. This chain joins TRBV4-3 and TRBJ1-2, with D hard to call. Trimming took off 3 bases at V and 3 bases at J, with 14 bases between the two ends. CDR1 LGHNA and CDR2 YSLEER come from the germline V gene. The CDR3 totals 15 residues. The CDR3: CASSHPAGRDYGYTF. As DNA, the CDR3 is TGCGCCAGCAGCCACCCCGCCGGGAGAGACTATGGCTACACCTTC.

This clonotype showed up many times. This CDR3 reads CASSQEGSGTGELFF. CDR3 sequence (DNA): TGCGCCAGCAGCCAAGAGGGGTCCGGCACCGGGGAGCTGTTTTTT. The J gene is TRBJ2-2, the V gene TRBV4-1; D uncertain. V shed 0 bases and J shed 4 bases, with 9 bases lying between them. This CDR3 has 15 amino acids. From germline, CDR1 is MGHRA and CDR2 YSYEKL.

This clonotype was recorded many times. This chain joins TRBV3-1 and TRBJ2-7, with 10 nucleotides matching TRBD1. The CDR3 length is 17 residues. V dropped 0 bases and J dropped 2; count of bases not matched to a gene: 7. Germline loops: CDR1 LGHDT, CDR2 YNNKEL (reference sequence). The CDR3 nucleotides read TGTGCCAGCAGCCAAGAATTTAGGGACAGGGGACCCTACGAGCAGTACTTC. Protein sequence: CASSQEFRDRGPYEQYF.

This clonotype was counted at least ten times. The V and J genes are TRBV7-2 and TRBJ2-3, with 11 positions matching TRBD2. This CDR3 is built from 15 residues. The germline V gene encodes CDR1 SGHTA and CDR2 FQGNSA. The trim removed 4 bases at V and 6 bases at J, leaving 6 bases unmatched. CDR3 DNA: TGTGCCAGCAGCTGGGCATCTAGCGGGGGGGATACGCAGTATTTT. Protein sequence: CASSWASSGGDTQYF.

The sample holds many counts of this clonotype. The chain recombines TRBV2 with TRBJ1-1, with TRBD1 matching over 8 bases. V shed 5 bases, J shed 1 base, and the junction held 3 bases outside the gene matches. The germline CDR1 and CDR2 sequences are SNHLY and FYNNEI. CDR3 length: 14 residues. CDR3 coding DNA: TGTGCCAGCAGTACTACAGGGGGGAACACTGAAGCTTTCTTT. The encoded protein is CASSTTGGNTEAFF.

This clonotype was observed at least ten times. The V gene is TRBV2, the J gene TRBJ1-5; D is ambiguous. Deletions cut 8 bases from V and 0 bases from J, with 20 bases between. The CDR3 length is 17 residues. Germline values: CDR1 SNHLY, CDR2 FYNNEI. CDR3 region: CASGPRGLPDSNQPQHF. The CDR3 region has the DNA TGTGCCAGCGGACCCCGAGGGCTCCCTGATAGCAATCAGCCCCAGCATTTT.

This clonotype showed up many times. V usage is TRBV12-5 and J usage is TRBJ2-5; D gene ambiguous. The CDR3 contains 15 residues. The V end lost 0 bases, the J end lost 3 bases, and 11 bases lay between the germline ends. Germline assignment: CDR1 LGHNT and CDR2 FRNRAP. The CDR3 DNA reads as TGTGCTAGTGGTTTGGTACGATTAGAAAAAGAGACCCAGTACTTC. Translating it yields CASGLVRLEKETQYF.

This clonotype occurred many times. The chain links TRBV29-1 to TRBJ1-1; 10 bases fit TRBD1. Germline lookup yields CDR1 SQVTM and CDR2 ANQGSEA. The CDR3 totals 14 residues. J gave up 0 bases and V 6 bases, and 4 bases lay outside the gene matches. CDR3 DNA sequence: TGCAGCGTCACGGACAGGGGGGTGAACACTGAAGCTTTCTTT. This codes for CSVTDRGVNTEAFF.

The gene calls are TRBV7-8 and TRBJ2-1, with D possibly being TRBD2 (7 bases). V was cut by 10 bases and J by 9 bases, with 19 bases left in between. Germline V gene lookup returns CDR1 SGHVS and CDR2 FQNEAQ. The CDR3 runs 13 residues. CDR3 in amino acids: CAITRGGYGEQFF. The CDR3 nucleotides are TGTGCCATCACAAGGGGGGGTTATGGTGAGCAGTTCTTC.

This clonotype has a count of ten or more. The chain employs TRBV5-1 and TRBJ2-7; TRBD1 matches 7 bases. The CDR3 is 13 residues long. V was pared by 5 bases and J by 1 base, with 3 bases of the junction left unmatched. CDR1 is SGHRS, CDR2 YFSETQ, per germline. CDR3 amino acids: CASSQGQSYEQYF. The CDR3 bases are TGCGCCAGCAGTCAGGGACAGTCCTACGAGCAGTACTTC.

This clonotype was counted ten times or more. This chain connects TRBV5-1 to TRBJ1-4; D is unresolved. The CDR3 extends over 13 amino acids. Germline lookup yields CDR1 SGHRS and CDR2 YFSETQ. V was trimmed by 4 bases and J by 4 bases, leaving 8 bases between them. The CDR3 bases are TGCGCCAGCAGCATGGGAAGTAATGAAAAACTGTTTTTT. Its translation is CASSMGSNEKLFF.

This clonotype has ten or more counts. The CDR3 loop is CASSLTSGGLDEQFF. The CDR3 nucleotides are TGCGCCAGCAGCTTGACCAGCGGGGGTTTAGATGAGCAGTTCTTC. V and J are TRBV5-1 and TRBJ2-1; 8 bases line up with TRBD2. This CDR3 spans 15 amino acids. The germline CDR1 and CDR2 sequences are SGHRS and YFSETQ. V lost 1 base, J lost 8 bases, and 8 bases stayed unmatched. The full variable domain, completed using reference TRBV5-1 and TRBJ2-1, is KAGVTQTPRYLIKTRGQQVTLSCSPISGHRSVSWYQQTPGQGLQFLFEYFSETQRNKGNFPGRFSGRQFSNSRSEMNVSTLELGDSALYLCASSLTSGGLDEQFFGPGTRLTVL.

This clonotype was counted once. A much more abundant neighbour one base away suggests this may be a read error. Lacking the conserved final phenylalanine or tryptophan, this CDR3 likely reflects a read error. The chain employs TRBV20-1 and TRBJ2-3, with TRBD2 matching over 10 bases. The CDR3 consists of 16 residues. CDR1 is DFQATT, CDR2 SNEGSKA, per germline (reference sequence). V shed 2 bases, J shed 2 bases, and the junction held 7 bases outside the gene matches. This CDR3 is CSARRSSGGFTDTQYL. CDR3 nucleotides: TGCAGTGCTAGAAGGTCTAGCGGGGGTTTCACAGATACGCAGTATTTG.

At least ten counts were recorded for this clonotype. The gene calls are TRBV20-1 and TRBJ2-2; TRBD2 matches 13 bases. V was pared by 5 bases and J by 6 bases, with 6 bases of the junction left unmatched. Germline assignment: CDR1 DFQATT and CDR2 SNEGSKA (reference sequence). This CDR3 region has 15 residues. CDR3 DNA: TGCAGTGCTCCGACTAGCGGGGGGAGAGCCGGGGAGCTGTTTTTT. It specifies CSAPTSGGRAGELFF.

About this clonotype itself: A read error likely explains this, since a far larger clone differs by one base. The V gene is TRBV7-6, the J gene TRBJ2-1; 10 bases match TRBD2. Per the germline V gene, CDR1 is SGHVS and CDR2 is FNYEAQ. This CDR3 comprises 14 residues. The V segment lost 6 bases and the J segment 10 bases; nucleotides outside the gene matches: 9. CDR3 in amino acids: CASRMVAGGSEQFF. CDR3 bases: TGTGCCAGCAGAATGGTAGCGGGGGGATCCGAGCAGTTCTTC.